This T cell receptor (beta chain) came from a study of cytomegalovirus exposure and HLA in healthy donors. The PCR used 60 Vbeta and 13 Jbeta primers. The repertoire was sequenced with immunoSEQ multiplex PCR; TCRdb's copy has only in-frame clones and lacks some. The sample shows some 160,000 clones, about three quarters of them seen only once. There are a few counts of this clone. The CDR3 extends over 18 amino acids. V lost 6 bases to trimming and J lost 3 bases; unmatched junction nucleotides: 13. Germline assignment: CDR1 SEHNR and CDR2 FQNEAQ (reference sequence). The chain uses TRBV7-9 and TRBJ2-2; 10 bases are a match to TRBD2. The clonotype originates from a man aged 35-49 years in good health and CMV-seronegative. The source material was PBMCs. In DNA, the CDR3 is TGTGCCAGCAGTTTTAAACCGGGACTAGCGTCGGACACCGGGGAGCTGTTTTTT. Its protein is CASSFKPGLASDTGELFF. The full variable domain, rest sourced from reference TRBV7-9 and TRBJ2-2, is DTGVSQNPRHKITKRGQNVTFRCDPISEHNRLYWYRQTLGQGPEFLTYFQNEAQLEKSRLLSDRFSAERPKGSFSTLEIQRTEQGDSAMYLCASSFKPGLASDTGELFFGEGSRLTVL.